The rows below give T cell receptor beta chains drawn from one sample of a study of lymphopenia after photon versus proton radiotherapy. Sequenced by immunoSEQ multiplex PCR; TCRdb stores in-frame clones only, minus some. The sample lists roughly 57,000 clones, around 83% seen once, with 29% in the top ten. The material sequenced was peripheral blood, taken from a patient treated with photon-based radiotherapy. These receptors originate from a man in his fifties or sixties with gastric cancer. The CDR3 runs from the conserved cysteine through the conserved F or W. Fields, in order: J gene, clone size, D gene, V gene, CDR3 DNA, CDR3 protein. The D gene is left open where the match is weak. Size values are once, few and many counts, or a class for expanded clones, and some rows have none.

TRBJ2-7,NA,NA,TRBV28,TGTGCCAGCAGTTCTGGCGGGACGGTTTCTGACGAGCAGTACTTC,CASSSGGTVSDEQYF
TRBJ2-4,NA,NA,TRBV27,TGTGCCAGCAGTTTGACTAGGGGTTTCCAAAACATTCAGTACTTC,CASSLTRGFQNIQYF
TRBJ1-5,NA,NA,TRBV19,TGTGCCAGTAGGACCAGGGAGGGCAATCAGCCCCAGCATTTT,CASRTREGNQPQHF
TRBJ1-4,NA,NA,TRBV21-1,TGTGCCAGCAGCAAAGCAAAGGTGAGGCGGGACAGAGCTAATAATGAAAAACTGTTTTTT,CASSKAKVRRDRANNEKLFF
TRBJ1-2,NA,NA,TRBV10-3,TGTGCCATCAGTGAGTCGCCAGGGATGACGAACTATGGCTACACCTTC,CAISESPGMTNYGYTF
TRBJ2-5,NA,TRBD2,TRBV11-1,TGTGCCAGCAGCTTAGGACTAGCAGGAGAGACCCAGTACTTC,CASSLGLAGETQYF
TRBJ1-5,NA,NA,TRBV19,TGTGCCAGTACCACGGACAATGGCCCTAATCAGCCCCAGCATTTT,CASTTDNGPNQPQHF
TRBJ1-2,NA,NA,TRBV7-9,TGTGCCAGCAGCTTAGGAGAAGGGGCGCACCTCTATGGCTACACCTTC,CASSLGEGAHLYGYTF
TRBJ1-1,NA,NA,TRBV7-9,TGTGCCAGCAGCTTAGTCCGCAACACTGAAGCTTTCTTT,CASSLVRNTEAFF
TRBJ2-6,NA,NA,TRBV5-1,TGCGCCAGCAGCCCCCCCCAGGTCAGTCTTTCTGGGGCCAACGTCCTGACTTTC,CASSPPQVSLSGANVLTF
TRBJ2-5,NA,NA,TRBV11-3,TGTGCCAGCAGCTTTTCTTACCAAGAGACCCAGTACTTC,CASSFSYQETQYF
TRBJ1-5,NA,TRBD1,TRBV18,TGTGCCAGCTCACCCACGACAGGGTCCCCCTACAATCAGCCCCAGCATTTT,CASSPTTGSPYNQPQHF
TRBJ1-5,NA,NA,TRBV9,TGTGCCAGCAGCGTAGGTGCGGGGGGTTTAAGCAATCAGCCCCAGCATTTT,CASSVGAGGLSNQPQHF
TRBJ2-2,NA,TRBD2,TRBV4-2,TGTGCCAGCAGCCAAGATCCGGGACTAGCGTTCGGGGAGCTGTTTTTT,CASSQDPGLAFGELFF
TRBJ2-1,NA,TRBD2,TRBV19,TGTGCCAGTAGTTCCGGGACTAGGGGTGTTGATGAGCAGTTCTTC,CASSSGTRGVDEQFF
TRBJ2-7,NA,TRBD2,TRBV5-1,TGCGCCAGCAGCCCCCTAGCGGGAGGGCCCCACGAGCAGTACTTC,CASSPLAGGPHEQYF
TRBJ2-5,NA,NA,TRBV4-2,TGTGCCAGCAGCAAAGGGGACGGCGGTGGAGAGACCCAGTACTTC,CASSKGDGGGETQYF
TRBJ2-3,NA,TRBD2,TRBV11-3,TGTGCCAGCAGCTTACGGACTAGCGGCACAGATACGCAGTATTTT,CASSLRTSGTDTQYF
TRBJ1-5,NA,NA,TRBV6-6,TGTGCCAGCAGTGAGGGCGGTCAGGGAGGCGGGCCCCAGCATTTT,CASSEGGQGGGPQHF
TRBJ2-7,NA,TRBD1,TRBV6-1,TGTGCCAGCAGATTGGACAGGGGCCCCTACGAGCAGTACTTC,CASRLDRGPYEQYF
TRBJ1-1,NA,NA,TRBV28,TGTGCCAGCAGCCGGACACCGAACACTGAAGCTTTCTTT,CASSRTPNTEAFF
TRBJ2-1,NA,TRBD2,TRBV11-3,TGTGCCAGCAGCTTACAGGGTAGCGGGAGGAACAATGAGCAGTTCTTC,CASSLQGSGRNNEQFF
TRBJ2-5,once,TRBD2,TRBV4-1,TGCGCCAGCAGCCATCTAGCGGGCAAAGAGACCCAGTACTTC,CASSHLAGKETQYF
TRBJ1-1,NA,NA,TRBV11-2,TGTGCCAGCAGCCCGCGGCGGACCGCGGGGAACACTGAAGCTTTCTTT,CASSPRRTAGNTEAFF
TRBJ2-5,NA,NA,TRBV28,TGTGCCAGCAAGGGGTCCTGGGAGACCCAGTACTTC,CASKGSWETQYF